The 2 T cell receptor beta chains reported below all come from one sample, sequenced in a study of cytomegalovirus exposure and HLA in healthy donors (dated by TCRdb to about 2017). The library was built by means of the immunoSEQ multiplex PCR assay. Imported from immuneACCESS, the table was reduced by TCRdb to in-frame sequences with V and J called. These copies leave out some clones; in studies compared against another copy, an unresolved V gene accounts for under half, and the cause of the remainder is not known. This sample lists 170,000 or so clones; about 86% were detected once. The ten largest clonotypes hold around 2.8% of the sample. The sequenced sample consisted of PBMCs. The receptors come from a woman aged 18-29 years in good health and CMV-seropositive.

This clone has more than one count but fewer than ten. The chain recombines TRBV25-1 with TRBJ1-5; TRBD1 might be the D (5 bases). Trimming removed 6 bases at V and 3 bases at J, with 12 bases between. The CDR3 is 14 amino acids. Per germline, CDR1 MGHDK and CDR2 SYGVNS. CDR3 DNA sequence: TGTGCCAGCAGCGAGACAGTCGTCAATCAGCCCCAGCATTTT. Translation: CASSETVVNQPQHF.

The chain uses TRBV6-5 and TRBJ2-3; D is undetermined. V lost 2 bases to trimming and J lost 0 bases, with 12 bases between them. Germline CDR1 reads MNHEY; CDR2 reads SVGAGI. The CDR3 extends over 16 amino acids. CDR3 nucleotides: TGTGCCAGCAGTTACGGTCCGTTCACTAGCACAGATACGCAGTATTTT. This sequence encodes CASSYGPFTSTDTQYF.